A single sample is the source of the 10 T cell receptor beta chains below, sequenced in a study of tumor-infiltrating lymphocytes in primary liver carcinoma. Production of TCR beta cDNA used roughly 480 ng total RNA together with a constant-region primer. Construction of TCR beta libraries relied on three successive nested multiplex PCR rounds employing slightly modified ARM-PCR. A C-beta reverse primer was combined with TRBV1-TRBV30 forward primers in the first two PCR rounds, and each round had ten to eleven cycles. One entry per CDR3 protein results from TCRdb running MiXCR on the multiplex PCR reads. The sample lists 55,000 to 65,000 distinct CDR3 sequences, about two thirds occurring once. Unsorted bulk tissue of about 19-33 mg yielded co-extracted RNA and DNA. Sequenced input: liver tumor tissue from sampling region 2. Documented subset: tumor region T2, inferior pole. These receptors were taken from a man aged 40-49 years with primary liver carcinoma and hepatitis B virus infection.

This clonotype was counted ten times or more. The rearrangement uses TRBV6-1 and TRBJ2-4, with TRBD1 matching 10 bases. The CDR3 sequence is 16 residues long. In germline, CDR1 is MNHNS, CDR2 SASEGT. V shed 6 bases, J shed 5 bases, and the junction held 10 bases outside the gene matches. The CDR3 DNA sequence: TGTGCCAGCAGGCTTGGGCTCGGACAGGGGGAAAACATTCAGTACTTC. Its protein product is CASRLGLGQGENIQYF.

The chain has TRBV29-1 and TRBJ2-7; no clear D gene. V was clipped by 8 bases and J by 0 bases, with 14 bases between them. Germline CDR1 is SQVTM and CDR2 is ANQGSEA. This CDR3 has 13 residues. The CDR3 DNA follows: TGCAGCATGGTGAGTAGCCACTCCTACGAGCAGTACTTC. Encoded protein: CSMVSSHSYEQYF.

The rearrangement links TRBV9 to TRBJ2-3; D gene ambiguous. Germline V CDR1 and CDR2: SGDLS, YYNGEE. There are 14 residues in the CDR3. The V and J ends lost 0 bases and 6 bases respectively, with 11 bases between them. DNA for the CDR3: TGTGCCAGCAGCGTAGCTCCCATAGGGGATACGCAGTATTTT. It is translated as CASSVAPIGDTQYF.

The chain uses TRBV29-1 and TRBJ2-7; 9 nucleotides line up with TRBD1. This CDR3 has 14 residues. V was pared by 6 bases and J by 3 bases, with 9 bases of the junction left unmatched. Germline-derived CDR1 and CDR2 are SQVTM and ANQGSEA. CDR3 sequence reads: CSVEQGACFYEQYF. In DNA form, the CDR3 reads TGCAGCGTAGAACAGGGGGCTTGCTTCTACGAGCAGTACTTC.

Details on this clonotype: The junction and the germline gene differ at one end; a read error may be behind it. J is TRBJ2-1 and V is TRBV6-2 or TRBV6-3; 8 bases map to TRBD1. Germline V CDR1 and CDR2: MNHEY, SVGEGT. The CDR3 has 15 residues. The CDR3 coding sequence is TGTGCCAGCAGTTACTTCAGGGGGCTGGTCAATAAGCAGTTCTTC. This codes for CASSYFRGLVNKQFF.

On this clonotype: Germline is not matched at one junction end, which may reflect a read error. The V and J genes are TRBV11-1 and TRBJ2-4; 13 positions match TRBD2. Germline assignment: CDR1 SGHAT and CDR2 FQDESV (reference sequence). The CDR3 loop spans 17 amino acids. The CDR3: CASSFPGTSGTEYIQYF. The CDR3 DNA reads as TGTGCCAGCAGCTTCCCCGGGACTAGCGGGACCGAATACATTCAGTATTTC.

About this clonotype itself: A much larger clonotype is one base distant, so this may be a read error. Here the CDR3 reads CSVEVSASASYCYTF. Here the CDR3 DNA reads TGCAGCGTTGAAGTATCCGCCAGCGCCTCCTATTGCTACACCTTC. The chain employs TRBV29-1 and TRBJ1-2, with no clear D. CDR1 SQVTM and CDR2 ANQGSEA come from the germline V gene. The CDR3 runs 15 residues.

As regards this clonotype: This CDR3 is missing its conserved last phenylalanine or tryptophan, likely due to a read error. No DNA is shown, since the ends of the CDR3 on it are uncertain; the CDR3 is the one TCRdb lists. This rearrangement joins TRBV11-1 to TRBJ2-1. From germline, CDR1 is SGHAT and CDR2 FQDESV (reference sequence). The CDR3 has 12 residues if both end residues are counted. CDR3 region: CASSLVGFEQLL.

Comment on this clonotype: One end of the junction does not line up with germline, which may come from a read error. V and J are TRBV2 and TRBJ2-7; D perhaps matches TRBD2 (5 bases). This CDR3 is built from 15 residues. Germline CDR1 is SNHLY and CDR2 is FYNNEI. This chain's CDR3 is CASSENRAVTYEQYF. CDR3 DNA sequence: TGTGCCAGCAGTGAGAACAGAGCGGTCACCTACGAGCAGTACTTT.

In regard to this clonotype: Relative to the germline gene, one junction end is altered; a read error may explain this. V and J are TRBV11-2 and TRBJ1-2, with D uncertain. The germline V gene has CDR1 SGHAT and CDR2 FQNNGV. This CDR3 comprises 14 residues. For the CDR3, the DNA is TGTGTCAGCAGAGAGAGGGATACCACCTATGGCTACACCTTC. This translates into CVSRERDTTYGYTF.